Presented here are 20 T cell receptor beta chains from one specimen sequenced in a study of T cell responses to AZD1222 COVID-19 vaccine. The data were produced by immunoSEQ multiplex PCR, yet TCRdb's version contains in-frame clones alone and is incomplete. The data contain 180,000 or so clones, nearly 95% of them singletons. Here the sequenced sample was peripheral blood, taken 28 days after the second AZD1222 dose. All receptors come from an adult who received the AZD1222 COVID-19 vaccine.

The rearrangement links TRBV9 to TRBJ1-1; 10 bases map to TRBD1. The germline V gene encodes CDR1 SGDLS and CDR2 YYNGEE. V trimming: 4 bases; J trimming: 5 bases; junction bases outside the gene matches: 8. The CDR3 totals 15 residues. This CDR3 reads CASSSTGGLRTEAFF. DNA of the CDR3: TGTGCCAGCAGCTCGACAGGGGGCTTGAGGACTGAAGCTTTCTTT.

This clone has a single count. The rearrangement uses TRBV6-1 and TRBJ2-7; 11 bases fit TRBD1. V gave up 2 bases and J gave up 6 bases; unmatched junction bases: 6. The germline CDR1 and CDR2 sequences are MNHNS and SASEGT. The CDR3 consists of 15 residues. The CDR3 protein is CASSELGQGVFEQYF. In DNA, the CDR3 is TGTGCCAGCAGTGAATTGGGACAGGGGGTTTTCGAGCAGTACTTC.

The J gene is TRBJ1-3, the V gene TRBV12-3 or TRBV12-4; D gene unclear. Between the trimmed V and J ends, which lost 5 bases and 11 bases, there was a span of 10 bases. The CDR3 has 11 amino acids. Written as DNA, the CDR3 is TGTGCCAGCAGTGAGGGCATCTCCATATATTTT. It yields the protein CASSEGISIYF.

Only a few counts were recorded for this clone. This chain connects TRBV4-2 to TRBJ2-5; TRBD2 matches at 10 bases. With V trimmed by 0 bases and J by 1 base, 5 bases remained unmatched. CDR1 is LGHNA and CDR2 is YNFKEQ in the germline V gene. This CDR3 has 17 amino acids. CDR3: CASSQESSGRAQETQYF. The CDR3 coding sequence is TGTGCCAGCAGCCAAGAATCCAGCGGGAGGGCCCAAGAGACCCAGTACTTC.

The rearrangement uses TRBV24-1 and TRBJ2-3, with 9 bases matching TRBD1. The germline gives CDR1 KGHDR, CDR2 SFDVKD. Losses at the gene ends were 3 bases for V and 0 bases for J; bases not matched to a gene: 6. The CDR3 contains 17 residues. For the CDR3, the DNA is TGTGCCACCAGTGATCCTCCGGGGACAGGGAGCACAGATACGCAGTATTTT. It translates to CATSDPPGTGSTDTQYF.

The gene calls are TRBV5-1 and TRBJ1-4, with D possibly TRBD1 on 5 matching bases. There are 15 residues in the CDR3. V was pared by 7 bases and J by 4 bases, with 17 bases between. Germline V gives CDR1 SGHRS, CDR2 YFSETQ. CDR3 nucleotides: TGCGCCAGCGGCCCTTTCCCTGGGGGTAATGAAAAACTGTTTTTT. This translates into CASGPFPGGNEKLFF.

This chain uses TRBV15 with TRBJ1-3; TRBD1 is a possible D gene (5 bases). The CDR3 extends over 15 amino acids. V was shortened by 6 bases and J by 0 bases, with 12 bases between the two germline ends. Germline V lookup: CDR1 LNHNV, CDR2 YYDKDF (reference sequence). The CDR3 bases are TGTGCCACCAGACTTGACAGAAACTCTGGAAACACCATATATTTT. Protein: CATRLDRNSGNTIYF. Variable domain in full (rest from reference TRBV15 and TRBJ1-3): DAMVIQNPRYQVTQFGKPVTLSCSQTLNHNVMYWYQQKSSQAPKLLFHYYDKDFNNEADTPDNFQSRRPNTSFCFLDIRSPGLGDTAMYLCATRLDRNSGNTIYFGEGSWLTVV.

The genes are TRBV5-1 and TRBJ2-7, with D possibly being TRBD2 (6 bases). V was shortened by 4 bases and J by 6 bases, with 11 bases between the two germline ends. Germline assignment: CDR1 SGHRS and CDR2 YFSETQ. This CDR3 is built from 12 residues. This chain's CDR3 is CASSDLGGEQYF. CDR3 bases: TGCGCCAGCAGCGATTTGGGGGGCGAGCAGTACTTC.

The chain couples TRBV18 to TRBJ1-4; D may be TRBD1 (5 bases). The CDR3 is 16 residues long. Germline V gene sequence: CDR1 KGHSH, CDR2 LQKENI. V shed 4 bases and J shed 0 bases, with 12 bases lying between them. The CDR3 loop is CASSRVRGATNEKLFF. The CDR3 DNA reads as TGTGCCAGCTCACGGGTCAGAGGGGCAACTAATGAAAAACTGTTTTTT.

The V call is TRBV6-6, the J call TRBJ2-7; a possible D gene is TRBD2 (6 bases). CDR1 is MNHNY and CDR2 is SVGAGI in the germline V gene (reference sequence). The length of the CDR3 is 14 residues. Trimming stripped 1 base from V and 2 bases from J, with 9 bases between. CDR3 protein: CASSYLREAYEQYF. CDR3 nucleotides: TGTGCCAGCAGTTACTTGAGGGAGGCCTACGAGCAGTACTTC.

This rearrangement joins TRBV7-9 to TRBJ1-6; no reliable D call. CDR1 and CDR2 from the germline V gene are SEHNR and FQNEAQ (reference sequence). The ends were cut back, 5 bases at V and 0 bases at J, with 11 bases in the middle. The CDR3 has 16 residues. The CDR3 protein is CASSPLFDSYNSPLHF. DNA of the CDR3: TGTGCCAGCAGCCCCCTGTTCGACTCCTATAATTCACCCCTCCACTTT.

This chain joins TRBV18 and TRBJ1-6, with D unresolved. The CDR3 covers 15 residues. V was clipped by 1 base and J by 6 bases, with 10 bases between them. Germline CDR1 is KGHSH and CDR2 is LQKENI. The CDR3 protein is CASSPQGNFNSPLHF. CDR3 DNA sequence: TGTGCCAGCTCACCACAGGGCAACTTTAATTCACCCCTCCACTTT.

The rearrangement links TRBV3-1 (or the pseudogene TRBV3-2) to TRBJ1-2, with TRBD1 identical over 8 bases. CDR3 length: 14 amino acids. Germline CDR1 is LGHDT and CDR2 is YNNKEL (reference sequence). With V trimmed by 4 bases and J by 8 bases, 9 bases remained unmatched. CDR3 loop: CASSLQGQGDGYTF. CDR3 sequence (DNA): TGTGCCAGCAGCCTCCAAGGACAGGGAGACGGCTACACCTTC.

Here the CDR3 reads CASSLTTFRDGYTF. DNA for the CDR3: TGTGCCAGCAGCTTGACAACGTTCAGGGATGGCTACACCTTC. J is TRBJ1-2 and V is TRBV7-9, with a weak D call TRBD1 (5 bases). This CDR3 comprises 14 residues. V dropped 3 bases and J dropped 6 bases, with 14 bases sitting between them. Germline values: CDR1 SEHNR, CDR2 FQNEAQ (reference sequence).

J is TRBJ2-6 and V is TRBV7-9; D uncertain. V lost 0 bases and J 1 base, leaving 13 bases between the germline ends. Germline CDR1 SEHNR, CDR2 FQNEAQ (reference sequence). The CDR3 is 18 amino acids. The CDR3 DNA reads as TGTGCCAGCAGCTTAGCGGCGGATCCCCTGTCTGGGGCCAACGTCCTGACTTTC. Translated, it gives CASSLAADPLSGANVLTF. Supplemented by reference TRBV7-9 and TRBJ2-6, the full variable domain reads DTGVSQNPRHKITKRGQNVTFRCDPISEHNRLYWYRQTLGQGPEFLTYFQNEAQLEKSRLLSDRFSAERPKGSFSTLEIQRTEQGDSAMYLCASSLAADPLSGANVLTFGAGSRLTVL.

CDR3 nucleotides: TGCGCCAGCAGCTTGGGGACAGGGGAAGTGGCACCCCTCCACTTT. Encoded protein: CASSLGTGEVAPLHF. This chain joins TRBV5-1 and TRBJ1-6; 9 nucleotides agree with TRBD1. With 0 bases clipped from V and 11 bases from J, the junction kept 6 bases outside the gene matches. From germline, CDR1 is SGHRS and CDR2 YFSETQ. This CDR3 contains 15 residues. Combining the CDR3 with reference TRBV5-1 and TRBJ1-6 gives the whole variable domain KAGVTQTPRYLIKTRGQQVTLSCSPISGHRSVSWYQQTPGQGLQFLFEYFSETQRNKGNFPGRFSGRQFSNSRSEMNVSTLELGDSALYLCASSLGTGEVAPLHFGNGTRLTVT.

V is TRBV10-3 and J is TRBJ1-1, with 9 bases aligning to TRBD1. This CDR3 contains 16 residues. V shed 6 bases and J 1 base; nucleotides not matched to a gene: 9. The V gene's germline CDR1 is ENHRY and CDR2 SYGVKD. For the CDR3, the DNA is TGTGCCATCAGACGATCGACAGGGGGGGAGAACACTGAAGCTTTCTTT. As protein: CAIRRSTGGENTEAFF.

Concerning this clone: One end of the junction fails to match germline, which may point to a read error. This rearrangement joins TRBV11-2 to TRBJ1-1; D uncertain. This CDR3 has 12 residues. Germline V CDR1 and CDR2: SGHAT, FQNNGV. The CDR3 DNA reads TGTGCCAGCAGCTTAGAGGGCACTAAAGCTTTCTTT. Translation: CASSLEGTKAFF.

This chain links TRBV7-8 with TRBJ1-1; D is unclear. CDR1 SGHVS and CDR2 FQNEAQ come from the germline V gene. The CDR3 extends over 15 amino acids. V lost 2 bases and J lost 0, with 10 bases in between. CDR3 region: CASSLFTAMNTEAFF. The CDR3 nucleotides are TGTGCCAGCAGCTTATTTACAGCCATGAACACTGAAGCTTTCTTT.

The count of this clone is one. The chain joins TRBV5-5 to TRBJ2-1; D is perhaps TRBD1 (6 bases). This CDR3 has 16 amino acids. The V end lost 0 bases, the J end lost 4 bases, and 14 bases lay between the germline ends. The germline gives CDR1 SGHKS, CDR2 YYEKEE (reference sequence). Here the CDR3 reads CASSLEADRFYNEQFF. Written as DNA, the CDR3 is TGTGCCAGCAGCTTGGAGGCCGACAGGTTTTACAATGAGCAGTTCTTC.